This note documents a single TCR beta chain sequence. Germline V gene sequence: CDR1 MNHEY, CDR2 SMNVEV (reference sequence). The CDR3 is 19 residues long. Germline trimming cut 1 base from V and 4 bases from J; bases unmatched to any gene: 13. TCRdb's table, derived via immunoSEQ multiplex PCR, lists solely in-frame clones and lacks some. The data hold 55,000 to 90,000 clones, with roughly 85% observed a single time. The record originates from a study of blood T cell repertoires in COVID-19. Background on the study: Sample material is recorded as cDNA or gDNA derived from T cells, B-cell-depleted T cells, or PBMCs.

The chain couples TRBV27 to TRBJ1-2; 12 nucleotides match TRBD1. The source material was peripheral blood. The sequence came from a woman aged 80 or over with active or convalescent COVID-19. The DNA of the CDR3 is TGTGCCAGCAGTTTATTTCTTTCCGGGACAGGGGGCACTCTCTATGGCTACACCTTC. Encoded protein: CASSLFLSGTGGTLYGYTF.